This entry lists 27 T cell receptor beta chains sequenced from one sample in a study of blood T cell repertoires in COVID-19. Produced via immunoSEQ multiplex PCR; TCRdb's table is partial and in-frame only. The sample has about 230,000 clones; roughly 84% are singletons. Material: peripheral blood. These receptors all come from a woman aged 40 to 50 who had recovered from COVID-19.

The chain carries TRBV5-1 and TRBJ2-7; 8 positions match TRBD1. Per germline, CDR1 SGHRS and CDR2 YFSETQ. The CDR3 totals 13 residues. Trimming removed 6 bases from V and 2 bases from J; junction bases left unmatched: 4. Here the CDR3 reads CASKEQGAYEQYF. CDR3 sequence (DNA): TGCGCCAGCAAGGAACAGGGGGCCTACGAGCAGTACTTC.

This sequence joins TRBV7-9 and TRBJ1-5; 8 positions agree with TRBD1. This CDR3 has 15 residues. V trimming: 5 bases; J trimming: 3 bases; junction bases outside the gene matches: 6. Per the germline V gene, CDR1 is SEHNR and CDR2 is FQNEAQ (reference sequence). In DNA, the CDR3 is TGTGCCAGCAGCCCCGGGACAGGCTACAATCAGCCCCAGCATTTT. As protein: CASSPGTGYNQPQHF.

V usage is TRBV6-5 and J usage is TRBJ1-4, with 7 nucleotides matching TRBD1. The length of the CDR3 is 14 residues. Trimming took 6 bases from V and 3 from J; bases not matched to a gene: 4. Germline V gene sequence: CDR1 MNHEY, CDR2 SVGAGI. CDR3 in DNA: TGTGCCAGCAGACCGGGACAGCCTAATGAAAAACTGTTTTTT. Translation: CASRPGQPNEKLFF.

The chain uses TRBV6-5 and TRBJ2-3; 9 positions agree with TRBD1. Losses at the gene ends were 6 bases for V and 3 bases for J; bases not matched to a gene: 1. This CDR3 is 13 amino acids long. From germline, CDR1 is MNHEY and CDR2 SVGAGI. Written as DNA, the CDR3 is TGTGCCAGCAGGGGGACAGGGACAGATACGCAGTATTTT. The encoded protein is CASRGTGTDTQYF.

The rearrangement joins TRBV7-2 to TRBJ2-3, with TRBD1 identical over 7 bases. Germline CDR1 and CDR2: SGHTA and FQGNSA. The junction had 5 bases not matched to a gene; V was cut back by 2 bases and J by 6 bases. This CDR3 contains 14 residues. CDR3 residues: CASSLLTGVDTQYF. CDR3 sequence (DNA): TGTGCCAGCAGCTTACTTACAGGGGTGGATACGCAGTATTTT.

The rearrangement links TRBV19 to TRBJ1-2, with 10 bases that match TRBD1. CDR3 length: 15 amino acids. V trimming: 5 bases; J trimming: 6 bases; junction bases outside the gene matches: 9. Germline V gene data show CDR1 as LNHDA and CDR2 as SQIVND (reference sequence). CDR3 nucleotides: TGTGCCAGTAGTCTTACGGACAGGGGGTTTAATGGCTACACCTTC. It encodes CASSLTDRGFNGYTF. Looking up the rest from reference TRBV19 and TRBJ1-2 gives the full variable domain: DGGITQSPKYLFRKEGQNVTLSCEQNLNHDAMYWYRQDPGQGLRLIYYSQIVNDFQKGDIAEGYSVSREKKESFPLTVTSAQKNPTAFYLCASSLTDRGFNGYTFGSGTRLTVV.

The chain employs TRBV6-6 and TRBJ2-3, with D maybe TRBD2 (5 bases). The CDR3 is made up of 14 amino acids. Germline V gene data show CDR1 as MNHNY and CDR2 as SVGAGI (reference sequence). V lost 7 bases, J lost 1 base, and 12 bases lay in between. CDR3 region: CASKSTAGTDTQYF. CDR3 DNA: TGTGCCAGCAAAAGTACAGCGGGCACAGATACGCAGTATTTT.

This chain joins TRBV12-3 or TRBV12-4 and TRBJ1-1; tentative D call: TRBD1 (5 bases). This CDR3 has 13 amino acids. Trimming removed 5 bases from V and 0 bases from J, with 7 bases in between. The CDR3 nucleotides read TGTGCCAGCAGTAACAGGATGAACACTGAAGCTTTCTTT. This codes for CASSNRMNTEAFF.

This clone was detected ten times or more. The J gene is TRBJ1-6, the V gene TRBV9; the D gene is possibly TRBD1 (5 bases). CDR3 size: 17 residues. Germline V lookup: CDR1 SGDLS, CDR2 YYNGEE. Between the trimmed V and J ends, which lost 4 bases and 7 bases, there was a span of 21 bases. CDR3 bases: TGTGCCAGCAGCCTCGAGGACACCCCGGTGGGGAATTCACCCCTCCACTTT. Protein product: CASSLEDTPVGNSPLHF.

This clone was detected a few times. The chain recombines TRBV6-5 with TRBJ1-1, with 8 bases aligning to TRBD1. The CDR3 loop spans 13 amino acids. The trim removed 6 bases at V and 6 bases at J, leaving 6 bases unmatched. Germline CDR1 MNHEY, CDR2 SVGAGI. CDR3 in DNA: TGTGCCAGCAGAAGACAGGGGAGCGCTGAAGCTTTCTTT. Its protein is CASRRQGSAEAFF.

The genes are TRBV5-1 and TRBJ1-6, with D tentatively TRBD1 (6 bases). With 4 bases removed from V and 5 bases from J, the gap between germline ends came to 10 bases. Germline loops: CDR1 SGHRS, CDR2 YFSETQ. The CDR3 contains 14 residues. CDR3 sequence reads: CASSTRTDNSPLHF. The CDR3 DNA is TGCGCCAGCAGCACGCGGACAGATAATTCACCCCTCCACTTT.

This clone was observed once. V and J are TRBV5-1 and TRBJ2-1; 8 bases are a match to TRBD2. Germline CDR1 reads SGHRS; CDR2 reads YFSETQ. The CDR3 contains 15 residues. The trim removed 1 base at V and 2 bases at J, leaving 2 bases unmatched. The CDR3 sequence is CASSLSGGPYNEQFF. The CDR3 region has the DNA TGCGCCAGCAGCTTGAGCGGGGGTCCCTACAATGAGCAGTTCTTC. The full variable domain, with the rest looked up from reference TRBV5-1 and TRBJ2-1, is KAGVTQTPRYLIKTRGQQVTLSCSPISGHRSVSWYQQTPGQGLQFLFEYFSETQRNKGNFPGRFSGRQFSNSRSEMNVSTLELGDSALYLCASSLSGGPYNEQFFGPGTRLTVL.

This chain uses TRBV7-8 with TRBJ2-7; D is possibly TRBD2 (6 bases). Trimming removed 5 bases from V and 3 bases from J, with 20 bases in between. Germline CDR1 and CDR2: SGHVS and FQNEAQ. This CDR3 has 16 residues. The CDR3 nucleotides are TGTGCCAGCAGCATATCGAAGGGAGGTCAAGGCTACGAGCAGTACTTC. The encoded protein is CASSISKGGQGYEQYF.

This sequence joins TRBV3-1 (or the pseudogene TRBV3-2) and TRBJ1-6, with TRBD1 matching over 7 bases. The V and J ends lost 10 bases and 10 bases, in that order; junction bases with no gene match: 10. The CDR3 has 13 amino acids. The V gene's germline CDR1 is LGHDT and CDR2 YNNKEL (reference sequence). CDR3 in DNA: TGTGCCACCCAACAGGGGTTAGGGTCACCCCTCCACTTT. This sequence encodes CATQQGLGSPLHF.

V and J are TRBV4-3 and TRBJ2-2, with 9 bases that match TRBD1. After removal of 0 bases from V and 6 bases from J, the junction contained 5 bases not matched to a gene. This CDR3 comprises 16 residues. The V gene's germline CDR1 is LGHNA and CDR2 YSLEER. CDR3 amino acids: CASSQDNRGLAGELFF. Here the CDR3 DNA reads TGCGCCAGCAGCCAAGATAACAGGGGGCTCGCCGGGGAGCTGTTTTTT.

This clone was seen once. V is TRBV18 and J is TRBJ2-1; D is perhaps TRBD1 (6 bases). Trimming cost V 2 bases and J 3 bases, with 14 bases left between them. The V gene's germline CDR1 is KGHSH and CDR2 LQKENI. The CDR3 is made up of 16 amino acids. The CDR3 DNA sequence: TGTGCCAGCTCACCAAGCAGGACAGACCTCTACAATGAGCAGTTCTTC. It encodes CASSPSRTDLYNEQFF.

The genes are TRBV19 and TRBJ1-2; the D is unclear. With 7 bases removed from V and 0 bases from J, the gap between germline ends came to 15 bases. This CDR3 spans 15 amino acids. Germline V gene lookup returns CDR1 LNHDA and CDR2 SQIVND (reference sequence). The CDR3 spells CASIRLGTPNYGYTF. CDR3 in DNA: TGTGCCAGTATAAGGTTGGGCACACCTAACTATGGCTACACCTTC.

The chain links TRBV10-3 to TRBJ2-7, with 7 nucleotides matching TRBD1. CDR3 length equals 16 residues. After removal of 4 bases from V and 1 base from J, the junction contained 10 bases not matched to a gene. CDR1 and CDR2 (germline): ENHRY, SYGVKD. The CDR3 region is CAISGGRQGESYEQYF. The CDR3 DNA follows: TGTGCCATCAGTGGGGGTCGACAGGGAGAATCCTACGAGCAGTACTTC.

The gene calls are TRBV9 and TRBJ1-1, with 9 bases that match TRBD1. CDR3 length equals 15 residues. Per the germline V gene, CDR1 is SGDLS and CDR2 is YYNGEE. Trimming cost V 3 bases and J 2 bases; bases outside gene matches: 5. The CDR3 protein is CASSARDRANTEAFF. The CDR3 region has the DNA TGTGCCAGCAGCGCAAGGGACAGGGCCAACACTGAAGCTTTCTTT.

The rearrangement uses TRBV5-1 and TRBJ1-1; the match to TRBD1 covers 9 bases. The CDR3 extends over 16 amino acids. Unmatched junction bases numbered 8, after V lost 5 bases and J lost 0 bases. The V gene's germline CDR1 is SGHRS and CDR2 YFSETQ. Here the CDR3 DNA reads TGCGCCAGCAGACCCGACAGGGGGGGAGTGAACACTGAAGCTTTCTTT. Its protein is CASRPDRGGVNTEAFF.

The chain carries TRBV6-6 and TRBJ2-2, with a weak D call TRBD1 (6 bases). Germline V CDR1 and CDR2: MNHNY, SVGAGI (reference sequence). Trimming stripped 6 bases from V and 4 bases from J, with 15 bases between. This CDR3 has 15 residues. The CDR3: CASRPRGQVTGELFF. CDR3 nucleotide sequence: TGTGCCAGCAGGCCACGGGGACAAGTCACCGGGGAGCTGTTTTTT.

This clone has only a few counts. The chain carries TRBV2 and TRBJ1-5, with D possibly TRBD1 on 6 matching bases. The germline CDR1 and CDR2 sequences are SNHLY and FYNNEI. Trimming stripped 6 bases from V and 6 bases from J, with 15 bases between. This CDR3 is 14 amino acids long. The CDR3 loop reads CASRTGTWGQPQHF. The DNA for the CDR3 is TGTGCCAGCAGGACCGGGACATGGGGTCAGCCCCAGCATTTT. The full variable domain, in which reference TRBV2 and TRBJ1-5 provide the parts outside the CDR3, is EPEVTQTPSHQVTQMGQEVILRCVPISNHLYFYWYRQILGQKVEFLVSFYNNEISEKSEIFDDQFSVERPDGSNFTLKIRSTKLEDSAMYFCASRTGTWGQPQHFGDGTRLSIL.

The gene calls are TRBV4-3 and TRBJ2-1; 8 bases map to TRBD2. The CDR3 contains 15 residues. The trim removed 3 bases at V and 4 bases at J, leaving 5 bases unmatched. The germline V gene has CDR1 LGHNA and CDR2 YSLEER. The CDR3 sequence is CASSHPGTSYNEQFF. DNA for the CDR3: TGCGCCAGCAGCCACCCCGGGACTAGTTACAATGAGCAGTTCTTC.

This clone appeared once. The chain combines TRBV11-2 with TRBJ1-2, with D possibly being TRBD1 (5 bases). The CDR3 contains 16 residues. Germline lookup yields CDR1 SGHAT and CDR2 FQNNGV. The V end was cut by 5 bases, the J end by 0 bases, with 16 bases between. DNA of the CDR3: TGTGCCAGCAGCGCGGGGGGTACCGTGACTAACTATGGCTACACCTTC. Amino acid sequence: CASSAGGTVTNYGYTF.

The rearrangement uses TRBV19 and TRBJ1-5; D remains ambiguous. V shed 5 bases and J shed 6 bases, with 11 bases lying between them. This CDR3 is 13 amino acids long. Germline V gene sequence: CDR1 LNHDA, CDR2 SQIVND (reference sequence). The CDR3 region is CASSEGRGQPQHF. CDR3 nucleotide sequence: TGTGCCAGTAGTGAGGGCCGTGGTCAGCCCCAGCATTTT. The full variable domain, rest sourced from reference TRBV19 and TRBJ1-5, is DGGITQSPKYLFRKEGQNVTLSCEQNLNHDAMYWYRQDPGQGLRLIYYSQIVNDFQKGDIAEGYSVSREKKESFPLTVTSAQKNPTAFYLCASSEGRGQPQHFGDGTRLSIL.

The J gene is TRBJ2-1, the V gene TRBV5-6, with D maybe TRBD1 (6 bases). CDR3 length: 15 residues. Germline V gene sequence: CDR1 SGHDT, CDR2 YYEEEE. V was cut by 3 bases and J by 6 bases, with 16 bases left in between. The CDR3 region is CASSSGTQGFNEQFF. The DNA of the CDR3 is TGTGCCAGCAGCTCCGGGACCCAGGGGTTCAATGAGCAGTTCTTC.

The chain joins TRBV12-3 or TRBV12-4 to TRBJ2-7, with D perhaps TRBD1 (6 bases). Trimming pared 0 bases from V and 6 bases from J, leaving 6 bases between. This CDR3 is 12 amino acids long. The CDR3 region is CASSLARGEQYF. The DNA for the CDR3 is TGTGCCAGCAGTTTAGCCAGGGGCGAGCAGTACTTC.